The T cell receptor (beta chain) described here comes from a study of CD8 T cells in ankylosing spondylitis. This clonotype was counted ten times or more. The target antigen is unknown. Each CDR3 protein is one row after TCRdb ran MiXCR on the 5' RACE reads. The sample has approximately 42,000 distinct CDR3 sequences; about 4% are singletons. Germline CDR1 is SGDLS and CDR2 is YYNGEE. The CDR3 totals 14 residues. Trimming removed 3 bases at V and 4 bases at J, with 13 bases between. Broader study findings: Typical of ankylosing spondylitis blood, it appeared, was a TCR beta motif of fewer than ten highly homologous variants. Clones linked to disease were reported to show significant enrichment in matched ankylosing spondylitis synovial fluid.

This chain connects TRBV9 to TRBJ1-2; D perhaps matches TRBD1 (6 bases). The TCR originated in a female donor with ankylosing spondylitis or in good health (not recorded which). What was sequenced was blood, either unsorted or a sorted T cell fraction (not recorded which). The CDR3 DNA reads as TGTGCCAGCAGCGCGCAGACAGGACCCTATGGCTACACCTTC. Translating gives CASSAQTGPYGYTF.